These T cell receptor beta chains were read from a single sample in a study of T cell responses to AZD1222 COVID-19 vaccine. TCRdb's table, derived via immunoSEQ multiplex PCR, lists solely in-frame clones and lacks some. The sample has around 120,000 clones, 88% seen once. The specimen comprised peripheral blood, sampled on day 0 of AZD1222 vaccination. The receptor source for this set is an adult in good health. The conserved cysteine and the conserved F or W are not part of the CDR3 here. Rows give clone size only sometimes, using once, few, many, or a class for an expanded clone.

j_call clone_size v_call cdr3_aa
TRBJ2-1 - TRBV30 AWSGRGQGEQF
TRBJ1-1 - TRBV11-3 ASSLKGRTEAF
TRBJ1-5 - TRBV2 ASSTRRGASSNQPQH
TRBJ2-1 - TRBV11-2 ASSLHEKPRTYNEQF
TRBJ2-3 - TRBV11-2 ASSFGGRSTDTQY
TRBJ1-1 once TRBV19 ASSIEGRGDTEAF
TRBJ2-1 - TRBV7-8 ASSLQQGIDEQF
TRBJ1-6 once TRBV4-3 ASSLGGSPNSPLH
TRBJ1-1 - TRBV28 ASSLPRQGRTEAF
TRBJ1-1 - TRBV18 ASSPWTGGNTEAF
TRBJ1-2 - TRBV14 ASSPSPGQRYGYT
TRBJ1-1 - TRBV18 ASTGGGTGNTEAF
TRBJ2-6 once TRBV6-2/TRBV6-3 ASSYMGIGANVLT
TRBJ2-1 - TRBV9 ASSVDRGNEQF
TRBJ2-1 - TRBV2 ASAGERGEQF
TRBJ2-3 - TRBV15 ATSRDYSGGAGDTQY
TRBJ1-4 - TRBV7-7 ASSEGPLRKLF
TRBJ2-5 once TRBV6-5 ASSLRTSVGGTQY
TRBJ2-5 - TRBV5-1 ASSLGSGQETQY
TRBJ2-1 - TRBV9 ASSVGSLAVGGEQF
TRBJ1-4 - TRBV5-1 ASRGTAYEKLF
TRBJ2-5 - TRBV10-2 ASSDRVETQY
TRBJ1-2 - TRBV7-2 ASSLLGYEGYT
TRBJ2-1 - TRBV7-2 ASSPTSASYNEQF
TRBJ2-1 few TRBV4-3 ASSQDYGRRVYEQF
TRBJ1-2 - TRBV5-1 ASSPAQGNYGYT
TRBJ2-7 - TRBV7-2 ASSLPGSYEQY
TRBJ2-3 - TRBV27 ASSFRFSRDSTDTQY
TRBJ2-3 - TRBV24-1 ATSDLASGAGDTQY
TRBJ2-3 - TRBV19 ASSIQTSGSTGTQY
TRBJ1-5 - TRBV5-1 ASSLGPLQGNNQPQH
TRBJ1-2 - TRBV5-4 ASSLDRGSYGYT
TRBJ1-1 - TRBV9 ASSVGGQQNTEAF
TRBJ2-7 - TRBV5-1 ASSIGQAGEQY
TRBJ2-1 once TRBV5-1 ASRGDVTYNEQF
TRBJ1-4 few TRBV7-9 ASSLELGLGANEKLF
TRBJ2-7 - TRBV18 ASSPRANLHEQY
TRBJ1-5 - TRBV19 ASTDRGNQPQH
TRBJ1-1 - TRBV5-4 ASSVDMNTEAF
TRBJ2-1 few TRBV11-2 ASSLIGDEQF
TRBJ1-2 - TRBV3-1/TRBV3-2 ASSQGRFYGYT
TRBJ1-2 - TRBV27 ASSLLQGSGGYT
TRBJ1-1 - TRBV9 ASSSKTGLNTEAF